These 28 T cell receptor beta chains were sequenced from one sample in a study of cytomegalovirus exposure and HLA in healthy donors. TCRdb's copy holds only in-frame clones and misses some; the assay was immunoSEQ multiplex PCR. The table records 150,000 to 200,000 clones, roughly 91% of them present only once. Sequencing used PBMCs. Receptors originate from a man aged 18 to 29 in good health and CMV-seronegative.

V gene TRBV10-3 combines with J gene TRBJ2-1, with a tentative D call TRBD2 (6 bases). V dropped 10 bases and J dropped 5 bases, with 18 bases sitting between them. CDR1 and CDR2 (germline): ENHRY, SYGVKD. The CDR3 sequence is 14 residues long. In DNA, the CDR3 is TGTGCCACCATCGGGAGATTTGCGGACAATGAGCAGTTCTTC. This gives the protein CATIGRFADNEQFF.

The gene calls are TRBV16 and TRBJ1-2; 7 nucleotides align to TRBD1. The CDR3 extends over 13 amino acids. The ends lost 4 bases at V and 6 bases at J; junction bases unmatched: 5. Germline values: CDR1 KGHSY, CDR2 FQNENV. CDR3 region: CASSRDSGDGYTF. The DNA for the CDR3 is TGTGCCAGCAGCCGGGACAGTGGGGATGGCTACACCTTC.

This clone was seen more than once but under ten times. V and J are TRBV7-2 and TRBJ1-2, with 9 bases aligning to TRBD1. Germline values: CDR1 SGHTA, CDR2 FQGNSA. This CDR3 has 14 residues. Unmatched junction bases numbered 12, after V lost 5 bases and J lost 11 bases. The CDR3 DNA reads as TGTGCCAGCAGCCCCGGACAGGGGCAGCGGACGTACACCTTC. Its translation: CASSPGQGQRTYTF.

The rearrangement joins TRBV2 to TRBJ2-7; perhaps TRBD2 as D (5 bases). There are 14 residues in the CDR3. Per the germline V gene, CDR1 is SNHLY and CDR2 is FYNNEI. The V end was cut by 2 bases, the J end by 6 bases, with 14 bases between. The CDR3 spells CASSEQRKSSEQYF. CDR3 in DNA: TGTGCCAGCAGTGAACAGCGGAAGTCTTCCGAGCAGTACTTC.

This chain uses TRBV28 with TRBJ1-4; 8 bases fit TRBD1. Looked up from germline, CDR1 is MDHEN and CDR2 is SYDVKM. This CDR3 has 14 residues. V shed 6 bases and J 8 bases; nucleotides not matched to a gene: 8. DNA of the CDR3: TGTGCCAGCAGCCTGGACAGGGTTTCAGAAAAACTGTTTTTT. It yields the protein CASSLDRVSEKLFF.

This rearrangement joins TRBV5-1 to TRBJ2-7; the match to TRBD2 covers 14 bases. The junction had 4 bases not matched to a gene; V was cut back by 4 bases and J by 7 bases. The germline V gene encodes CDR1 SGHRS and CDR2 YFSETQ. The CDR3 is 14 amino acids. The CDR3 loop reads CASSPGLAGVEQYF. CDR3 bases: TGCGCCAGCAGCCCGGGACTAGCGGGAGTTGAGCAGTACTTC.

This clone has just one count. CDR3 nucleotide sequence: TGTGCCAGTAGCACGACAGGGGATGGAAACACCATATATTTT. Its protein is CASSTTGDGNTIYF. The chain joins TRBV19 to TRBJ1-3; 8 nucleotides line up with TRBD1. The CDR3 is 14 residues long. V trimming: 6 bases; J trimming: 3 bases; junction bases outside the gene matches: 4. Germline CDR1 reads LNHDA; CDR2 reads SQIVND (reference sequence).

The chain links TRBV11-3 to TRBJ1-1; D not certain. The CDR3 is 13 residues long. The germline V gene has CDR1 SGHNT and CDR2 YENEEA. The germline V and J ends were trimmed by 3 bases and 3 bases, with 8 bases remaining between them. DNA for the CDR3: TGTGCCAGCAGCTTTCGTCCCGACACTGAAGCTTTCTTT. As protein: CASSFRPDTEAFF.

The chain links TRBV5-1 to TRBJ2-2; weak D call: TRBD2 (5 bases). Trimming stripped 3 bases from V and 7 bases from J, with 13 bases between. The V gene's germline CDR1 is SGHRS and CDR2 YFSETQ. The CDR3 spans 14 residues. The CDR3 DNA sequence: TGCGCCAGCAGCTCGACAACACGGGGCGGGGAGCTGTTTTTT. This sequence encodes CASSSTTRGGELFF.

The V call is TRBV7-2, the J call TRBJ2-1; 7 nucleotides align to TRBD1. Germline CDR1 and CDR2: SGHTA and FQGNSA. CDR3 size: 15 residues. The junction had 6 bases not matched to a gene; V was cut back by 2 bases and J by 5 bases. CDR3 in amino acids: CASSLWVGQNNEQFF. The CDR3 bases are TGTGCCAGCAGCTTATGGGTGGGACAGAACAATGAGCAGTTCTTC.

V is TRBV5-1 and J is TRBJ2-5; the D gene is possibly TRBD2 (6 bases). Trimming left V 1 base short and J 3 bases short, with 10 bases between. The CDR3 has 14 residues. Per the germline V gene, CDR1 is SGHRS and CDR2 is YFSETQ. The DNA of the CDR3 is TGCGCCAGCAGCTTGTGGAGGGGTGAAGAGACCCAGTACTTC. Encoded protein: CASSLWRGEETQYF. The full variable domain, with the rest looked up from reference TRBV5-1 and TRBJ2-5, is KAGVTQTPRYLIKTRGQQVTLSCSPISGHRSVSWYQQTPGQGLQFLFEYFSETQRNKGNFPGRFSGRQFSNSRSEMNVSTLELGDSALYLCASSLWRGEETQYFGPGTRLLVL.

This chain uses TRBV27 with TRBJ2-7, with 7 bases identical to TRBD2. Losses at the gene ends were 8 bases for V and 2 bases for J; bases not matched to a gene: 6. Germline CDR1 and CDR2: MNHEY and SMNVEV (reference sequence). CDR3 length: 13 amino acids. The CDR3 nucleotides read TGTGCCAGCTCCCCCGGGAGGACCTACGAGCAGTACTTC. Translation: CASSPGRTYEQYF.

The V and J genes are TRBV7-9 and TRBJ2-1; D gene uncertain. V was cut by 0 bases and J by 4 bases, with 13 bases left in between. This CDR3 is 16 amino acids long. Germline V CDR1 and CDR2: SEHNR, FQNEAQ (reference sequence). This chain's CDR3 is CASSLARNKIYNEQFF. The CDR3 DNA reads TGTGCCAGCAGCTTAGCGCGGAACAAGATTTACAATGAGCAGTTCTTC. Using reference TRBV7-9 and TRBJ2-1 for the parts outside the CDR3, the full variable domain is DTGVSQNPRHKITKRGQNVTFRCDPISEHNRLYWYRQTLGQGPEFLTYFQNEAQLEKSRLLSDRFSAERPKGSFSTLEIQRTEQGDSAMYLCASSLARNKIYNEQFFGPGTRLTVL.

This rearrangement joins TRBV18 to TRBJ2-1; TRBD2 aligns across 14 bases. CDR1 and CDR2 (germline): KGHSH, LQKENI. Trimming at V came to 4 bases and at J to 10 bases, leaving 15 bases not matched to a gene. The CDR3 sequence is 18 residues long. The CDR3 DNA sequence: TGTGCCAGCTCACTTACCGGACTAGCGGGAGGATCGACAGAAGAGCAGTTCTTC. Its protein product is CASSLTGLAGGSTEEQFF.

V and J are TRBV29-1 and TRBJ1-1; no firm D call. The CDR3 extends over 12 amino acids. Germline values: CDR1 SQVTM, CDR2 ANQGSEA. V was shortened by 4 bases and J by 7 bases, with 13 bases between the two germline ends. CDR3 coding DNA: TGCAGCGTTGTAGGTCCTGGGAGTGAAGCTTTCTTT. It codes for CSVVGPGSEAFF.

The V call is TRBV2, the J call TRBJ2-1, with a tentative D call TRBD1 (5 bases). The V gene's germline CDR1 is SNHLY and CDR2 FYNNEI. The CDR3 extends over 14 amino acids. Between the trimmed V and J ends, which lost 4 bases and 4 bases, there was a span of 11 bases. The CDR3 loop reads CASSAAGLYNEQFF. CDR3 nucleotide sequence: TGTGCCAGCAGTGCGGCAGGGTTATACAATGAGCAGTTCTTC.

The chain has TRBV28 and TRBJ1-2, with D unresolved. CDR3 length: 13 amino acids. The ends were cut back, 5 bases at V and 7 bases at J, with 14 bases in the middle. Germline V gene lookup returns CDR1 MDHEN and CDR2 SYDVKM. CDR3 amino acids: CASSPPGSGGYTF. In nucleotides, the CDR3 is TGTGCCAGCAGTCCCCCTGGTAGTGGTGGCTACACCTTC.

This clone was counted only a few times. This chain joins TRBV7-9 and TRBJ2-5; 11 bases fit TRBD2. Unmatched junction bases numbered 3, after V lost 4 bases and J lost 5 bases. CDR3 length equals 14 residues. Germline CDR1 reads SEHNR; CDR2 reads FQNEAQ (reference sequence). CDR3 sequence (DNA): TGTGCCAGCAGCTCGACTAGCGGGGATGAGACCCAGTACTTC. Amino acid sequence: CASSSTSGDETQYF.

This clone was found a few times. This CDR3 reads CASSEWQENTEAFF. CDR3 coding DNA: TGTGCCAGCAGTGAATGGCAGGAGAACACTGAAGCTTTCTTT. This chain connects TRBV2 to TRBJ1-1, with D unresolved. Trimming cost V 2 bases and J 1 base, with 8 bases left between them. Germline assignment: CDR1 SNHLY and CDR2 FYNNEI. CDR3 length: 14 amino acids.

The CDR3 region has the DNA TGTGCCAGCAGCTTAGCTAGCGGGGCTATCACAGATACGCAGTATTTT. Amino acids: CASSLASGAITDTQYF. The chain employs TRBV11-2 and TRBJ2-3, with 9 bases matching TRBD2. V trimming: 1 base; J trimming: 2 bases; junction bases outside the gene matches: 4. The CDR3 length is 16 residues. Germline assignment: CDR1 SGHAT and CDR2 FQNNGV.

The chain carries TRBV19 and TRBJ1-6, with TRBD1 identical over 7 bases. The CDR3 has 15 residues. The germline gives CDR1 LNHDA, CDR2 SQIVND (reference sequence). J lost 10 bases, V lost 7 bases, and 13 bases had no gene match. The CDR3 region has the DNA TGTGCCAGTACCACGGCTTTCGGACAGGCATCACCCCTCCACTTT. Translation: CASTTAFGQASPLHF. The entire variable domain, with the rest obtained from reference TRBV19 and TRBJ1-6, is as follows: DGGITQSPKYLFRKEGQNVTLSCEQNLNHDAMYWYRQDPGQGLRLIYYSQIVNDFQKGDIAEGYSVSREKKESFPLTVTSAQKNPTAFYLCASTTAFGQASPLHFGNGTRLTVT.

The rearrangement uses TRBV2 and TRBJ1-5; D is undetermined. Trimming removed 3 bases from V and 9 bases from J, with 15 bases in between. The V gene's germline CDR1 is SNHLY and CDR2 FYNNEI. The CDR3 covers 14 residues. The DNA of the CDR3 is TGTGCCAGCAGTGATAGTCTGAACCTTGCGCCCCAGCATTTT. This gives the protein CASSDSLNLAPQHF.

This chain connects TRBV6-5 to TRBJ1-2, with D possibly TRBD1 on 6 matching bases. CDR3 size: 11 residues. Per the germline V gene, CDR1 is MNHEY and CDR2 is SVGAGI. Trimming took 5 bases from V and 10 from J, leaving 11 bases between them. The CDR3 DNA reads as TGTGCCAGCAGTCCCGGGACATCCTACACCTTC. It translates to CASSPGTSYTF.

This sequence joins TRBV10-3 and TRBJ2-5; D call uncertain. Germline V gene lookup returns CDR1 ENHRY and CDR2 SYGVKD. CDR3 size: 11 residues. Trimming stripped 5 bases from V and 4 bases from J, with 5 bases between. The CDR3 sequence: CAISPGETQYF. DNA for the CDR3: TGTGCCATCAGTCCGGGAGAGACCCAGTACTTC.

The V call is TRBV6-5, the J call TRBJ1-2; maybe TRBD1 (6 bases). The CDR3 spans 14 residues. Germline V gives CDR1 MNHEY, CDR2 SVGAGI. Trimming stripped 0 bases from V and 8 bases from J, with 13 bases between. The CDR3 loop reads CASSYSQGRGGYTF. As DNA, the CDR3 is TGTGCCAGCAGTTACTCGCAGGGGAGGGGAGGCTACACCTTC.

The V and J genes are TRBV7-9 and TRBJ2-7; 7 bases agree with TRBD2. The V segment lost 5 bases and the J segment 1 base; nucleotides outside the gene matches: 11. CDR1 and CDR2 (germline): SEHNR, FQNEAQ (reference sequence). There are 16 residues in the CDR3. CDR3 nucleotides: TGTGCCAGCAGCCCGAATGGGGCTAGCGGTTCCTACGAGCAGTACTTC. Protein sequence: CASSPNGASGSYEQYF.

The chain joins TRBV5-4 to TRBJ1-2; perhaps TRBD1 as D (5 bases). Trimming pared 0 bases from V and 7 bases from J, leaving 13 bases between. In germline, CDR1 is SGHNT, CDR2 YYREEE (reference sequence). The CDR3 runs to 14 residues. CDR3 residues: CASSLEEGNAGYTF. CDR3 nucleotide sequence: TGTGCCAGCAGCTTGGAGGAGGGGAATGCTGGCTACACCTTC.

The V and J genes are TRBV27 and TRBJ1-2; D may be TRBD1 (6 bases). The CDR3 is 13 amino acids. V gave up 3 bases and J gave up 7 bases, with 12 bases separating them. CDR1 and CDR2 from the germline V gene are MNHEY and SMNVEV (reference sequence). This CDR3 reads CASSFAGAGGYTF. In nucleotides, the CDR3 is TGTGCCAGCAGTTTTGCAGGGGCCGGTGGCTACACCTTC.